This T cell receptor (beta chain) was found in a study of Ad26.COV2.S vaccination and SARS-CoV-2 variants. On the study more broadly: Trial arm assignment for the donor was COV1001 Ad26.COV2.S.

Treatment meaning: some 20 received Ad26.COV2.S at low or high dose, single or two shots; roughly five received placebo; per-sample allocation not given. At day 63 after the first vaccine or placebo injection, samples were drawn. Based in Boston, the donor was an adult of 18-55 years. SARS-CoV-2 spike from the Wuhan strain was encoded by the vaccine, an Ad26 vector. Remarks on this clone: The antigen remains unidentified.

The CDR3 is 14 amino acids. The ends were cut back, 6 bases at V and 0 bases at J, with 9 bases in the middle. Germline CDR1 reads SEHNR; CDR2 reads FQNEAQ (reference sequence). Overall study results and limits: People who got the vaccine or the placebo had similar non-spike TCR breadth.

Repertoires were generated with immunoSEQ multiplex PCR, while TCRdb's copy carries only in-frame clones and drops some. The table lists a few hundred thousand clones, approximately 89% of them singletons. The input for sequencing was peripheral blood, taken in a trial of Ad26.COV2.S vaccine versus placebo. The receptor was derived from a person between 18 and 59 years old who received the Ad26.COV2.S COVID-19 vaccine or a placebo. This rearrangement joins TRBV7-9 to TRBJ1-5; D might be TRBD1 (5 bases). In nucleotides, the CDR3 is TGTGCCAGCAGGACAGACAGTAGCAATCAGCCCCAGCATTTT. Translating it yields CASRTDSSNQPQHF.